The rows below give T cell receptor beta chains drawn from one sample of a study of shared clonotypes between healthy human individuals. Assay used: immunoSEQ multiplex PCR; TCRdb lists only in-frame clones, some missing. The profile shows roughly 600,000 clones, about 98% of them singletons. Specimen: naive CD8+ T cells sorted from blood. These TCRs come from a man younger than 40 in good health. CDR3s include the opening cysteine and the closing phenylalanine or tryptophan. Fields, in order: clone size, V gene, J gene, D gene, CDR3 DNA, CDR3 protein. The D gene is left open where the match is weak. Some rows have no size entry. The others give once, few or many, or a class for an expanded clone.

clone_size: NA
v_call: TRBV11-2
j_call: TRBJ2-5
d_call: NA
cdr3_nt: TGTGCCAGCAGCCTCGGCGGGTCGGGGGACCAAGAGACCCAGTACTTC
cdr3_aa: CASSLGGSGDQETQYF

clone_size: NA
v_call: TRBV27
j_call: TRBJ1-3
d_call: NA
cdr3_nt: TGTGCCAGCAGTTTGGACAGCTCTAACTCTGGAAACACCATATATTTT
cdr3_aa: CASSLDSSNSGNTIYF

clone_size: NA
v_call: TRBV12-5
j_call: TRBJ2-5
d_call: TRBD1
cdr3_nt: TGTGCTAGTGGTGGGATCGACAGGGGGCTGGGAGAAGAGACCCAGTACTTC
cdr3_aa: CASGGIDRGLGEETQYF

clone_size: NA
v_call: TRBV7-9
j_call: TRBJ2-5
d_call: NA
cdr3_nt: TGTGCCAGCAGCTTACTTACTGGGAAGACCCAGTACTTC
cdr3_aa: CASSLLTGKTQYF

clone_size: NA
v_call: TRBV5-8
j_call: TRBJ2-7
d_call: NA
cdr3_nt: TGTGCCAGCAGCTCCCTTGATATGGCCTACGAGCAGTACTTC
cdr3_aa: CASSSLDMAYEQYF

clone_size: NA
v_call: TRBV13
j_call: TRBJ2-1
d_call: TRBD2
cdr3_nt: TGTGCCAGCAGCTTTTCAGCGGGAGGGTACAATGAGCAGTTCTTC
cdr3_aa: CASSFSAGGYNEQFF

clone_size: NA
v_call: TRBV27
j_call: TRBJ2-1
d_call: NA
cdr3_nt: TGTGCCAGCAGTTTATCGGCGGGGCTCAATGAGCAGTTCTTC
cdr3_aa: CASSLSAGLNEQFF

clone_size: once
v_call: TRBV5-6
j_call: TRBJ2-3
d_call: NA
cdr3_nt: TGTGCCAGCAGCTCGCAGGGAGACACGCAGTATTTT
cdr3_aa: CASSSQGDTQYF

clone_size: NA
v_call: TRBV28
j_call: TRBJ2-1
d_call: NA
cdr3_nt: TGTGCCAGCAGTCTCCACAGGGAGGGCGAGCAGTTCTTC
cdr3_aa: CASSLHREGEQFF

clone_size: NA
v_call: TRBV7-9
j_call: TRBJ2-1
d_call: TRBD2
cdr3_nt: TGTGCCAGCAGCTTCAGGGTCGAGACTAGCGGACACAATGAGCAGTTCTTC
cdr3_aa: CASSFRVETSGHNEQFF

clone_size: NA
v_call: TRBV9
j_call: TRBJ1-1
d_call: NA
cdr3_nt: TGTGCCAGCAGCGTAATCGGGTCGGGGAGGGGCACTGAAGCTTTCTTT
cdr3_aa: CASSVIGSGRGTEAFF

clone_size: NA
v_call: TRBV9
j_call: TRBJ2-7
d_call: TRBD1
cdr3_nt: TGTGCCAGCAGCGGCCACCGGGACAGGGGCTACGAGCAGTACTTC
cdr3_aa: CASSGHRDRGYEQYF

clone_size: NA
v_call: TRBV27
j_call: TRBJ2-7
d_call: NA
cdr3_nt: TGTGCCAGTTCGATTGGGCCCCACTACGAGCAGTACTTC
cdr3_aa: CASSIGPHYEQYF

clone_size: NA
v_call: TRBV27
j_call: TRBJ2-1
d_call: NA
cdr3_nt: TGTGCCAGCAGTGCCGACCCGCCTCTCGGGGAGCAGTTCTTC
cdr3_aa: CASSADPPLGEQFF

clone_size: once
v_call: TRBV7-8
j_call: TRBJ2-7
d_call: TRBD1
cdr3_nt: TGTGCCAGCAGCCAGGGACAGGGGAGGAACGAGCAGTACTTC
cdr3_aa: CASSQGQGRNEQYF

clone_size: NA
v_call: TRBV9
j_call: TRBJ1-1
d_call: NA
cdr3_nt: TGTGCCAGCAGCGCCGGAGGAGGGTACACTGAAGCTTTCTTT
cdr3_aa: CASSAGGGYTEAFF

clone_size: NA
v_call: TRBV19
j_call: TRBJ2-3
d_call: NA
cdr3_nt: TGTGCCAGTAGTCTACCCCTGCGGGCGGGAACAGATACGCAGTATTTT
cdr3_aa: CASSLPLRAGTDTQYF

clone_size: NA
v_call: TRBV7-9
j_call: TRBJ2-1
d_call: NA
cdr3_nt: TGTGCCAGCAGCGCATGGGGGGAGTACGAGCAGTTCTTC
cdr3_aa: CASSAWGEYEQFF

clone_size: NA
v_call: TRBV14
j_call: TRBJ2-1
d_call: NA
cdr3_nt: TGTGCCAGCAGCCATCCCGACAGCCGGACTCTCAATGAGCAGTTCTTC
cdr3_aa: CASSHPDSRTLNEQFF

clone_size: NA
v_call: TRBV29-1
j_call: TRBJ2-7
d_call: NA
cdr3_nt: TGCAGCGTTGTTCCTGACTCGTACGAGCAGTACTTC
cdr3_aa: CSVVPDSYEQYF

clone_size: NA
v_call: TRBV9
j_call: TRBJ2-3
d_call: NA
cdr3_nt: TGTGCCAGCAGCGTAGCAGGGAGTAGCACAGATACGCAGTATTTT
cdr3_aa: CASSVAGSSTDTQYF

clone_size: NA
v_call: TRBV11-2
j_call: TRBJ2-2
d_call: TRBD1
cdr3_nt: TGTGCCAGCAGCTTTTTCGGGACAGACACCGGGGAGCTGTTTTTT
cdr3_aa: CASSFFGTDTGELFF

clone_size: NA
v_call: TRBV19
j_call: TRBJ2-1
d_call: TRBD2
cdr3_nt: TGTGCCAGTAGTACAACTCCGGGACTAGCGGGAGTCGTATCGGAGTTCTTC
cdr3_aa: CASSTTPGLAGVVSEFF

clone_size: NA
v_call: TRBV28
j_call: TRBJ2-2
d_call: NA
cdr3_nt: TGTGCCAGCAGTCCCCTAGCGTTCAACACCGGGGAGCTGTTTTTT
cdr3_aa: CASSPLAFNTGELFF

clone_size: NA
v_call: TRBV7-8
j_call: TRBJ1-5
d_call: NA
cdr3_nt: TGTGCCAGCAGCGTGACAGAAAATAGCAATCAGCCCCAGCATTTT
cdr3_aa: CASSVTENSNQPQHF

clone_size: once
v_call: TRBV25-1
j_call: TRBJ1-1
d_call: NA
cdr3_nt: TGTGCCAGCAGTCTGGGTGGGATCACTGAAGCTTTCTTT
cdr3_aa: CASSLGGITEAFF

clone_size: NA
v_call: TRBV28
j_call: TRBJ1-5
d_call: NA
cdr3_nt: TGTGCCAGCAGTTTATTTGGGGGGGGCCAGCCCCAGCATTTT
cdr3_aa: CASSLFGGGQPQHF

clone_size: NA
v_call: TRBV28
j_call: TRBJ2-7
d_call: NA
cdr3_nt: TGTGCCAGCAGTTATGGGGACGGGCCGGGGGTATGGACCTACGAGCAGTACTTC
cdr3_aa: CASSYGDGPGVWTYEQYF

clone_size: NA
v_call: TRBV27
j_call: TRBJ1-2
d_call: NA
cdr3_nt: TGTGCCAGCAGTTCTCCGAATCAGGGTTCGGGAGCTAACTATGGCTACACCTTC
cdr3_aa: CASSSPNQGSGANYGYTF

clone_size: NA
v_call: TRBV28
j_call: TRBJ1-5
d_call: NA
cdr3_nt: TGTGCCAGCAGTTTGGGCCCAGGTGCCAATCAGCCCCAGCATTTT
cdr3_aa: CASSLGPGANQPQHF

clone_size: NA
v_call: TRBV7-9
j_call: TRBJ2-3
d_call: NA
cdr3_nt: TGTGCCAGCACCAAGACAGGTGAACCTAGCACAGATACGCAGTATTTT
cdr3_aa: CASTKTGEPSTDTQYF

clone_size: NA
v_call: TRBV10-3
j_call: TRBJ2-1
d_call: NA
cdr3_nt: TGTGCCATCGGGACAGAGCAGTTCTTC
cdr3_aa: CAIGTEQFF

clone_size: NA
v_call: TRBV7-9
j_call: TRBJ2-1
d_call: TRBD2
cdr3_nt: TGTGCCAGCAGCTTATCTAGCGGGACCTACAATGAGCAGTTCTTC
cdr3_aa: CASSLSSGTYNEQFF

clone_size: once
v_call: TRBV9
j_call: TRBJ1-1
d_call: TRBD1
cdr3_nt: TGTGCCAGCAGCGTAGAGTCCAGGGGGAGCACTGAAGCTTTCTTT
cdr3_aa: CASSVESRGSTEAFF

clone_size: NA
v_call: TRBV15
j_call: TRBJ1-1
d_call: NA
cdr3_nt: TGTGCCACCAGCGAGGGTAACACTGAAGCTTTCTTT
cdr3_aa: CATSEGNTEAFF

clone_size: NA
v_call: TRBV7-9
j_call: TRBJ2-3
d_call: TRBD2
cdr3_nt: TGTGCCCACCAGGGACTAGCGGCGGATACGCAGTATTTT
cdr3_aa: CAHQGLAADTQYF

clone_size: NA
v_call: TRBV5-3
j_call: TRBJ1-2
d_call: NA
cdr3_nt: TGTGCCAGAAGTGGGAGGTATGGCTACACCTTC
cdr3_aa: CARSGRYGYTF

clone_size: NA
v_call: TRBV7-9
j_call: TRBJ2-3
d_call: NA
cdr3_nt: TGTGCCACCAACTGGGGGACAGATACGCAGTATTTT
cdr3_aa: CATNWGTDTQYF

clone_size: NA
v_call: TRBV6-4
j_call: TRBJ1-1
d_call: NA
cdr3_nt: TGTGCCAGCAGCTATACAGCGTCGAACACTGAAGCTTTCTTT
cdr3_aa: CASSYTASNTEAFF

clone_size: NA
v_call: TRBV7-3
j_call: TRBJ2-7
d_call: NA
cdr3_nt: TGTGCCAGCAGCCCCTCAGGGAGCTCCTACGAGCAGTACTTC
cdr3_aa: CASSPSGSSYEQYF

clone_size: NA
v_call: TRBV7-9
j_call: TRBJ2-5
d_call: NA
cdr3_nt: TGTGCCAGCAGCCCCCGACGAGTGGCGGGAGAGACCCAGTACTTC
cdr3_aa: CASSPRRVAGETQYF

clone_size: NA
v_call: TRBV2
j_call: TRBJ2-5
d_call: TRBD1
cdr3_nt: TGTGCCAGCAGTCCGGACAGGGGGTACCAAGAGACCCAGTACTTC
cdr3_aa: CASSPDRGYQETQYF

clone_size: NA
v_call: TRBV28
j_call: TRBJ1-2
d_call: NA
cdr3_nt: TGTGCCAGCAGTCAGAGACAGGCCAGCTTGTATGGCTACACCTTC
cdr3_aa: CASSQRQASLYGYTF

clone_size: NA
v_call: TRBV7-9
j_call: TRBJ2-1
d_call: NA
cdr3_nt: TGTGCCAGCAGCCCTGGCTCCGGGCCGCTGTCACCCAATGAGCAGTTCTTC
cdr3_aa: CASSPGSGPLSPNEQFF

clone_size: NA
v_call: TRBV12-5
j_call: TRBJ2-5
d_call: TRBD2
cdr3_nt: TGTGCTAGTGGCCGAAAGCGAACTAGCGGGAGGCCCTTATACCAAGAGACCCAGTACTTC
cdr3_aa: CASGRKRTSGRPLYQETQYF

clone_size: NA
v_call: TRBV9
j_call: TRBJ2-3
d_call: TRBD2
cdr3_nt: TGTGCCAGCGACGCGGGAGGCACAGATACGCAGTATTTT
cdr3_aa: CASDAGGTDTQYF